These T cell receptor beta chains were read from a single sample in a study of cytomegalovirus exposure and HLA in healthy donors. The method was immunoSEQ multiplex PCR; TCRdb's version includes in-frame clones alone and lacks a portion of them. The sample lists approximately 140,000 clones; about four fifths were seen once. Input material: PBMCs. The receptors here all came from a human donor in good health. The CDR3 runs from the conserved cysteine through the conserved F or W. The D gene is left open where the match is weak. Rows give clone size only sometimes, using once, few, many, or a class for an expanded clone.

>TRBD1|TRBV7-9|-|TRBJ1-1
CASSPQGANTEAFF
TGTGCCAGCAGCCCACAGGGGGCGAACACTGAAGCTTTCTTT
>-|TRBV10-3|-|TRBJ1-3
CAIHPGGGNTIYF
TGTGCCATCCATCCCGGAGGCGGAAACACCATATATTTT
>TRBD1|TRBV2|-|TRBJ1-2
CASRGTDHNYGYTF
TGTGCCAGCAGGGGGACAGATCATAACTATGGCTACACCTTC
>TRBD1|TRBV29-1|-|TRBJ1-2
CSASDRGEHGYTF
TGCAGCGCCTCGGACAGGGGCGAACACGGCTACACCTTC
>TRBD2|TRBV5-4|-|TRBJ2-2
CASSPRLSGRAGTGELFF
TGTGCCAGCAGCCCACGGCTTAGCGGGAGGGCGGGCACCGGGGAGCTGTTTTTT
>TRBD1|TRBV19|-|TRBJ1-4
CASSIGTGGEKLFF
TGTGCCAGTAGTATCGGGACAGGAGGTGAAAAACTGTTTTTT
>TRBD2|TRBV7-2|-|TRBJ2-6
CASSPIAGASGANVLTF
TGTGCCAGCAGCCCAATAGCGGGAGCCTCTGGGGCCAACGTCCTGACTTTC
>-|TRBV5-1|-|TRBJ2-5
CASSPLGWETQYF
TGCGCCAGCAGCCCCCTAGGCTGGGAGACCCAGTACTTC
>-|TRBV7-3|-|TRBJ1-1
CASSLIGGMGTEAFF
TGTGCCAGCAGCTTAATAGGGGGAATGGGCACTGAAGCTTTCTTT
>TRBD2|TRBV9|few|TRBJ2-1
CASSVGDYYGEQFF
TGTGCCAGCAGCGTAGGGGACTATTACGGTGAGCAGTTCTTC
>-|TRBV5-4|-|TRBJ2-7
CASSLGAGEDEQYF
TGTGCCAGCAGCTTGGGAGCGGGTGAGGACGAGCAGTACTTC
>TRBD2|TRBV6-5|-|TRBJ2-7
CASSYMGGEQYF
TGTGCCAGCAGTTACATGGGGGGGGAGCAGTACTTC
>TRBD1|TRBV5-4|-|TRBJ2-1
CASSSQRGLGNEQFF
TGTGCCAGCAGCTCCCAAAGGGGGCTCGGGAATGAGCAGTTCTTC
>TRBD2|TRBV5-1|few|TRBJ2-3
CASSYLTGRTDTQYF
TGCGCCAGCAGCTACCTAACCGGGAGGACAGATACGCAGTATTTT
>TRBD1|TRBV6-6|few|TRBJ1-5
CASSSGQGNQPQHF
TGTGCCAGCAGTTCGGGACAGGGCAATCAGCCCCAGCATTTT
>TRBD1|TRBV7-3|-|TRBJ1-2
CASSLTRGRSGIRYGYPF
TGTGCCAGCAGCTTAACGAGGGGGCGCTCAGGGATCCGCTATGGCTACCCCTTC
>TRBD2|TRBV5-4|-|TRBJ2-1
CASRSGLAGTGSYNEQFF
TGTGCCAGCAGGTCGGGACTAGCGGGCACCGGATCATACAATGAGCAGTTCTTC
>TRBD1|TRBV30|-|TRBJ1-4
CAWSWGQGRTTNEKLFF
TGTGCCTGGAGTTGGGGACAGGGGCGAACAACTAATGAAAAACTGTTTTTT
>TRBD2|TRBV4-2|-|TRBJ2-3
CASSLREESTDTQYF
TGTGCCAGCAGCCTCCGGGAGGAAAGCACAGATACGCAGTATTTT
>TRBD1|TRBV5-4|-|TRBJ2-2
CASGRDSGELFF
TGTGCCAGCGGCCGGGACAGCGGGGAGCTGTTTTTT
>-|TRBV28|-|TRBJ2-5
CASSSQETQYF
TGTGCCAGCAGCAGCCAAGAGACCCAGTACTTC
>-|TRBV19|-|TRBJ1-4
CASRRPVGGRFRGTNEKLFF
TGTGCCAGTAGAAGACCGGTCGGGGGGCGGTTTCGAGGAACTAATGAAAAACTGTTTTTT
>TRBD1|TRBV10-1|-|TRBJ2-1
CASSAGTGGGRQFF
TGCGCCAGCAGTGCCGGGACAGGGGGTGGACGACAGTTCTTC
>-|TRBV7-9|-|TRBJ2-2
CASSQLQGGMNGELFF
TGTGCCAGCAGCCAACTGCAGGGAGGCATGAACGGGGAGCTGTTTTTT
>-|TRBV19|-|TRBJ2-3
CASSRFRSTGSSTDTQYF
TGTGCCAGTAGCCGATTCCGGTCGACAGGCAGTTCCACAGATACGCAGTATTTT
>TRBD2|TRBV6-5|-|TRBJ2-1
CASNPPGLEGNEQFF
TGTGCCAGCAACCCACCGGGACTAGAGGGCAATGAGCAGTTCTTC
>-|TRBV28|-|TRBJ2-7
CASSLGDKSYEQYF
TGTGCCAGCAGTTTAGGGGACAAATCCTACGAGCAGTACTTC
>TRBD1|TRBV7-8|-|TRBJ2-2
CASSPKDRASANTGELFF
TGTGCCAGCAGCCCCAAGGACAGGGCGTCCGCGAACACCGGGGAGCTGTTTTTT
>TRBD1|TRBV10-3|once|TRBJ2-5
CAIRPGQGGQETQYF
TGTGCCATCAGACCAGGACAGGGGGGCCAAGAGACCCAGTACTTC
>-|TRBV9|-|TRBJ1-1
CASSARGGINTEAFF
TGTGCCAGCAGCGCAAGGGGGGGTATTAACACTGAAGCTTTCTTT
>TRBD2|TRBV5-6|-|TRBJ2-2
CASSPSGGAVGELFF
TGTGCCAGCAGCCCGAGCGGGGGGGCGGTCGGGGAGCTGTTTTTT
>-|TRBV30|once|TRBJ1-4
CAWSGGGGEKLFF
TGTGCCTGGAGTGGCGGAGGTGGTGAAAAACTGTTTTTT
>-|TRBV4-1|-|TRBJ2-7
CASSQDVAYEQYF
TGCGCCAGCAGCCAAGACGTAGCCTACGAGCAGTACTTC
>TRBD2|TRBV9|-|TRBJ2-1
CASSVGVTSANNEQFF
TGTGCCAGCAGCGTAGGCGTGACTAGCGCAAACAATGAGCAGTTCTTC
>TRBD1|TRBV6-5|-|TRBJ1-1
CASWPTGRNREAFF
TGTGCCAGCTGGCCGACAGGGAGAAACCGAGAAGCTTTCTTT
>TRBD1|TRBV19|-|TRBJ1-2
CASSPRDRERNYGYTF
TGTGCCAGTAGTCCCCGGGACAGGGAACGGAACTATGGCTACACCTTC
>TRBD2|TRBV27|-|TRBJ2-3
CASRGLASTDTQYF
TGTGCCAGCAGGGGACTAGCGTCAACAGATACGCAGTATTTT
>TRBD1|TRBV5-6|-|TRBJ2-1
CASSLAGTGSDEQFF
TGTGCCAGCAGCTTGGCCGGGACAGGGTCTGATGAGCAGTTCTTC
>-|TRBV7-2|-|TRBJ1-1
CASSLVGGVLTFF
TGTGCCAGCAGCTTAGTAGGCGGAGTTTTGACTTTCTTT
>-|TRBV27|-|TRBJ1-6
CASSFESSYNSPLHF
TGTGCCAGCAGTTTCGAGAGCTCCTATAATTCACCCCTCCACTTT
>-|TRBV9|-|TRBJ2-5
CASSVGGALQETQYF
TGTGCCAGCAGCGTAGGCGGTGCTCTCCAAGAGACCCAGTACTTC
>TRBD1|TRBV28|-|TRBJ1-2
CASDRVGYGYTF
TGTGCCAGCGACAGGGTTGGATATGGCTACACCTTC